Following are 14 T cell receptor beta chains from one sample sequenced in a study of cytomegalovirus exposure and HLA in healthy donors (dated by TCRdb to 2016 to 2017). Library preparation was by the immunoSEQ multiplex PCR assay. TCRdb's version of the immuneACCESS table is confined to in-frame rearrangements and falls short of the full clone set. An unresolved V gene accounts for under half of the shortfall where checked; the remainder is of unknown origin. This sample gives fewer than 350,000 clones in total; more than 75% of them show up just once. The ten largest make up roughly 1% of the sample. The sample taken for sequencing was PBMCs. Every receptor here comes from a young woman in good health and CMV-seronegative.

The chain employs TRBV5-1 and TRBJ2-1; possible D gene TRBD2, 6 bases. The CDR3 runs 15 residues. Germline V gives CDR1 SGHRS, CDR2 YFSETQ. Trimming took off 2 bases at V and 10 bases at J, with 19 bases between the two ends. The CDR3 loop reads CASSFQTRSVGEQFF. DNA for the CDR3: TGCGCCAGCAGCTTCCAGACTAGGAGCGTGGGGGAGCAGTTCTTC.

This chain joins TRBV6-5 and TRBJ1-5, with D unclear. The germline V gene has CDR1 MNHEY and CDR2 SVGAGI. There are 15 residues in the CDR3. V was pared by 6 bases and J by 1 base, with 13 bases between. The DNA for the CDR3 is TGTGCCAGCAGAAACAGAGAGGGAAGCAATCAGCCCCAGCATTTT. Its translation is CASRNREGSNQPQHF.

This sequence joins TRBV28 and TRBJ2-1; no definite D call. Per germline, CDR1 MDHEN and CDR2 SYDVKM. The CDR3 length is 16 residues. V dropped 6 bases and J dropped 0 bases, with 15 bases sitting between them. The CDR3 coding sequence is TGTGCCAGCAGCCCTACCCCCTCTCGCTCCTACAATGAGCAGTTCTTC. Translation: CASSPTPSRSYNEQFF.

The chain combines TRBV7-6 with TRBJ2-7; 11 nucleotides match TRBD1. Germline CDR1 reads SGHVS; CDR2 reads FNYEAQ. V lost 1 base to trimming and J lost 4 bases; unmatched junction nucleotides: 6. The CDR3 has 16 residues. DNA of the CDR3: TGTGCCAGCAGCTTAGTTACCGGGACAGGGGGATACGAGCAGTACTTC. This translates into CASSLVTGTGGYEQYF.

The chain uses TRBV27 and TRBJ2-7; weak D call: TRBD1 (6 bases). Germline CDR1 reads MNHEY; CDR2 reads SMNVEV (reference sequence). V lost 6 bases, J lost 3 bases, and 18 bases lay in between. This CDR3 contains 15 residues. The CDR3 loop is CASRPDRTTIYEQYF. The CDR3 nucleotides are TGTGCCAGCAGGCCGGACAGAACTACGATCTACGAGCAGTACTTC.

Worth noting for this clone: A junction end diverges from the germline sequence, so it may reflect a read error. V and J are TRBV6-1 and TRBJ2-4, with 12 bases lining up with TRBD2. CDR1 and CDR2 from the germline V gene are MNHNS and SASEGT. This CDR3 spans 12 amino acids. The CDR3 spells CASSGLAGGPIF. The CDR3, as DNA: TGTGCCAGCAGTGGGCTAGCGGGAGGGCCCATTTTC.

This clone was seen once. The CDR3, as DNA: TGTGCCAGCAGTATAGGACAGGGGGCTCGAAGCTCCTATAATTCACCCCTCCACTTT. Translating it yields CASSIGQGARSSYNSPLHF. This rearrangement joins TRBV27 to TRBJ1-6; 11 nucleotides match TRBD1. The CDR3 loop spans 19 amino acids. Germline-derived CDR1 and CDR2 are MNHEY and SMNVEV (reference sequence). After removal of 5 bases from V and 0 bases from J, the junction contained 9 bases not matched to a gene.

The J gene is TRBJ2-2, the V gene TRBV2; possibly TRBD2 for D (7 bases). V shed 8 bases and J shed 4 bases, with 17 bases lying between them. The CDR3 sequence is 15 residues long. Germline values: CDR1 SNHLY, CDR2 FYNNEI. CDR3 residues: CASSERGGGTGELFF. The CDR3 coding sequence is TGTGCCAGCTCAGAGAGGGGAGGGGGCACCGGGGAGCTGTTTTTT.

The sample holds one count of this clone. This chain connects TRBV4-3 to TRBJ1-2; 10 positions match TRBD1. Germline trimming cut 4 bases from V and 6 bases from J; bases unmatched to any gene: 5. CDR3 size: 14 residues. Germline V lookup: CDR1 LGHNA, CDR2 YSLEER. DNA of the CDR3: TGCGCCAGCAGCCCCATGACAGGGGGCCATGGCTACACCTTC. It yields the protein CASSPMTGGHGYTF.

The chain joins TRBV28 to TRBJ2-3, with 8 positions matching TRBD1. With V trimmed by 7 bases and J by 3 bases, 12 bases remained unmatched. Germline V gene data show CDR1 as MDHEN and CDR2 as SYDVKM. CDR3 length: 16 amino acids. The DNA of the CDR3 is TGTGCCAGCACCTCTACCAAGGGGGACAGGACAGATACGCAGTATTTT. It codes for CASTSTKGDRTDTQYF.

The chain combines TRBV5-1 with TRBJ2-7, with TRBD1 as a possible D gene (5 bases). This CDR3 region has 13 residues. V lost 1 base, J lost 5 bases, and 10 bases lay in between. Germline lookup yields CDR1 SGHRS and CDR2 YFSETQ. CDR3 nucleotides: TGCGCCAGCAGCTTGATAGTACAGGACGAGCAGTACTTC. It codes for CASSLIVQDEQYF.

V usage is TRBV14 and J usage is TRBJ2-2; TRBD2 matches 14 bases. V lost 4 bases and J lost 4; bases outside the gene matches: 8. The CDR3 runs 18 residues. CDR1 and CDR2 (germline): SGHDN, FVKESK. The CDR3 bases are TGTGCCAGCAGCCCGGGGACTAGCGGGAGCAGGATCACCGGGGAGCTGTTTTTT. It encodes CASSPGTSGSRITGELFF.

The CDR3 is CASSFPFRRQGEFYEQYF. CDR3 sequence (DNA): TGTGCCAGCAGTTTCCCTTTTAGACGACAGGGGGAATTCTACGAGCAGTACTTC. The V gene is TRBV28, the J gene TRBJ2-7, with 9 bases fitting TRBD1. Germline CDR1 MDHEN, CDR2 SYDVKM. This CDR3 comprises 18 residues. V lost 3 bases, J lost 3 bases, and 15 bases stayed unmatched.

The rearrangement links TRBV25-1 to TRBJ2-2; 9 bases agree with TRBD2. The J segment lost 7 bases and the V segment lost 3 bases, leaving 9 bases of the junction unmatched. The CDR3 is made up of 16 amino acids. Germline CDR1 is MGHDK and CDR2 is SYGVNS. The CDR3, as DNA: TGTGCCAGCAGTGATTCTAGCGGGAATGTTAACGGGGAGCTGTTTTTT. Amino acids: CASSDSSGNVNGELFF.